The clone carrying this T cell receptor beta chain was seen more than once but under ten times. Its antigen is not identified. A much larger clone lies one base from this, so it may be a read error. A sample-barcoded 5' primer and a J-beta primer mix were used in a second PCR of about 7 to 11 cycles. TCRdb ran MiXCR on the 5' RACE reads and lists one entry per CDR3 protein. The sample lists roughly 700,000 distinct CDR3 sequences, approximately 30% occurring once. Each donor was a healthy Caucasian individual from Russia, aged about 6 to 95. Isolation yielded PBMCs, at least 7 million per sample, in every case. The record originates from a study of blood T cells in healthy people across ages. Study results and limitations: TCR beta diversity tracked closely with naive T cell percentage. Researchers deemed the diversity estimates from one million T cells underestimates.

V was shortened by 0 bases and J by 7 bases, with 15 bases between the two germline ends. Looked up from germline, CDR1 is SGHTA and CDR2 is FQGTGA. CDR3 length: 15 residues. This TCR came from an elderly woman in good health. The chain is built from TRBV7-3 and TRBJ2-5, with D hard to call. Sequencing used blood. The CDR3 region has the DNA TGTGCCAGCAGCTTAACAGGTTTGCGCGAAGGGACCCAGTACTTC. Amino acids: CASSLTGLREGTQYF.